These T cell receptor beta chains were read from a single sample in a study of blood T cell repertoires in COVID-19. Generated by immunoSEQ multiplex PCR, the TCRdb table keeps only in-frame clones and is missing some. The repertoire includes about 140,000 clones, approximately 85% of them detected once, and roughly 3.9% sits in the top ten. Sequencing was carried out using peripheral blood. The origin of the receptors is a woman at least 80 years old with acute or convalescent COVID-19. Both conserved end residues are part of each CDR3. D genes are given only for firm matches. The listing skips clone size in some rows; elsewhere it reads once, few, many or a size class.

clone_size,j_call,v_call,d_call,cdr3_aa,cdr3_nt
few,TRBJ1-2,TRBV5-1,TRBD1,CASSVQGAGGKVNAF,TGCGCCAGCAGCGTGCAGGGGGCCGGGGGAAAGGTTAACGCCTTC
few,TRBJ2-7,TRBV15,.,CATSRDRTAIREQYF,TGTGCCACCAGCAGAGATAGGACAGCGATCAGAGAGCAGTACTTC
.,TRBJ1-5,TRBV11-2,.,CASSQTAGFAQPQHF,TGTGCCAGCAGCCAGACAGCCGGTTTCGCTCAGCCCCAGCATTTT
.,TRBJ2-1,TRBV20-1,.,CSARKGERQFF,TGCAGTGCTAGGAAGGGGGAGAGGCAGTTCTTC
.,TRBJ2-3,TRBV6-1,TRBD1,CASSETRGRGTDTQYF,TGTGCCAGCAGTGAAACGAGGGGGCGCGGGACAGATACGCAGTATTTT
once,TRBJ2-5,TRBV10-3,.,CAISESQVSRVQETQYF,TGTGCCATCAGTGAGTCGCAGGTGTCCAGGGTGCAAGAGACCCAGTACTTC
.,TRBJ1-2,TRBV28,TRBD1,CASSSIGTGGSGGYTF,TGTGCCAGCAGTTCTATTGGGACAGGGGGCTCAGGAGGCTACACCTTC
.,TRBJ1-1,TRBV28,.,CASSLQGPNTEAFF,TGTGCCAGCAGTTTACAGGGGCCGAACACTGAAGCTTTCTTT
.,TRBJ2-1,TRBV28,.,CASSWAGRFNEQFF,TGTGCCAGCAGTTGGGCAGGCCGTTTCAATGAGCAGTTCTTC
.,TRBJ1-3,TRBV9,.,CASSPIAGNTIYF,TGTGCCAGCAGCCCGATTGCGGGAAACACCATATATTTT
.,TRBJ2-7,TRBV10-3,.,CAISESSAGTVQYF,TGTGCCATCAGTGAGTCGAGTGCGGGCACTGTGCAGTACTTC
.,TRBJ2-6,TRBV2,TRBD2,CASSASGGWANVLTF,TGTGCCAGCAGTGCGAGCGGGGGGTGGGCCAACGTCCTGACTTTC
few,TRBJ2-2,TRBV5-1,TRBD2,CASSYLGLAGGTNTGELFF,TGCGCCAGCAGCTACCTGGGACTAGCGGGGGGTACGAACACCGGGGAGCTGTTTTTT
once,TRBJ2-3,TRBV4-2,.,CASSQEGRANTDTQYF,TGTGCCAGCAGCCAAGAAGGGCGGGCTAACACAGATACGCAGTATTTT
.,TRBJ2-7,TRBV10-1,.,CASGPNRYEQYF,TGCGCCAGCGGCCCGAACCGCTACGAGCAGTACTTC
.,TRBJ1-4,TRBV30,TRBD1,CASGTGDEKLFF,TGTGCCAGCGGGACAGGGGATGAAAAACTGTTTTTT
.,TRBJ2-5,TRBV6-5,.,CASSWGGDQETQYF,TGTGCCAGCAGTTGGGGCGGAGACCAAGAGACCCAGTACTTC
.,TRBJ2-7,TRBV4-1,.,CASSQLGGYRAYEQYF,TGCGCCAGCAGCCAATTGGGAGGATACCGGGCCTACGAGCAGTACTTC
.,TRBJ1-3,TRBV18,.,CASSPELSGNTIYF,TGTGCCAGCTCACCGGAGCTCTCTGGAAACACCATATATTTT
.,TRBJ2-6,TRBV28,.,CASSLAGAAGANVLTF,TGTGCCAGCAGTTTAGCAGGGGCCGCTGGGGCCAACGTCCTGACTTTC
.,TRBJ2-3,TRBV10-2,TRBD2,CASSGLAVTDTQYF,TGCGCCAGCAGTGGACTAGCGGTCACAGATACGCAGTATTTT
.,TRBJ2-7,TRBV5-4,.,CASSLGGQIYEQYF,TGTGCCAGCAGCTTGGGGGGGCAAATTTACGAGCAGTACTTC
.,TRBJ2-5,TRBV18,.,CASSRGQQETQYF,TGTGCCAGCTCACGTGGCCAGCAAGAGACCCAGTACTTC
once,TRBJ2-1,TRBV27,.,CASGRDSVVYNEQFF,TGTGCCAGCGGACGGGACTCAGTCGTCTACAATGAGCAGTTCTTC
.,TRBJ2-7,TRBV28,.,CASSFIRVEQYF,TGTGCCAGCAGTTTTATCCGGGTCGAGCAGTACTTC
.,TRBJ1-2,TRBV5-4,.,CASSFRQGSGYTF,TGTGCCAGCAGCTTCCGTCAGGGTTCTGGCTACACCTTC
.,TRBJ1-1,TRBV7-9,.,CASLPGPGANTEAFF,TGTGCCAGCCTCCCCGGCCCAGGGGCGAACACTGAAGCTTTCTTT
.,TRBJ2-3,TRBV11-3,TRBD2,CASSSPTSDEPDTQYF,TGTGCCAGCAGCTCCCCTACTAGCGACGAACCAGATACGCAGTATTTT
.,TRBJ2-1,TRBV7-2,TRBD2,CASSPGLAGANEQFF,TGTGCCAGCAGCCCGGGACTAGCGGGGGCGAATGAGCAGTTCTTC
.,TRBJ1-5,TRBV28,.,CASSLGQPGQPQHF,TGTGCCAGCAGTTTAGGCCAGCCGGGTCAGCCCCAGCATTTT
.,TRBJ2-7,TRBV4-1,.,CASSQPPTDGEQYF,TGCGCCAGCAGCCAACCACCGACAGACGGCGAGCAGTACTTC
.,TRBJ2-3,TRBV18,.,CASSLLVVRDFTDTQYF,TGTGCCAGCTCACTGCTTGTCGTTAGGGACTTCACAGATACGCAGTATTTT
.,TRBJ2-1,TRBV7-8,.,CASSLGSAKLEQFF,TGTGCCAGCAGCTTAGGGAGTGCCAAGCTTGAGCAGTTCTTC
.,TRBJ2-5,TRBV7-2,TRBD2,CASSWGGSQETQYF,TGTGCCAGCAGCTGGGGCGGGAGCCAAGAGACCCAGTACTTC
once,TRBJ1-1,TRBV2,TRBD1,CASSDRGQGTMNTEAFF,TGTGCCAGCAGTGATCGTGGACAGGGGACTATGAACACTGAAGCTTTCTTT
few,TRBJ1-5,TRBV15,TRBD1,CATSGRQGVNQPQHF,TGTGCCACCAGCGGAAGACAGGGGGTCAATCAGCCCCAGCATTTT
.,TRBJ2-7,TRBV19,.,CASSISGSGEQYF,TGTGCCAGTAGTATCTCGGGTTCGGGCGAGCAGTACTTC